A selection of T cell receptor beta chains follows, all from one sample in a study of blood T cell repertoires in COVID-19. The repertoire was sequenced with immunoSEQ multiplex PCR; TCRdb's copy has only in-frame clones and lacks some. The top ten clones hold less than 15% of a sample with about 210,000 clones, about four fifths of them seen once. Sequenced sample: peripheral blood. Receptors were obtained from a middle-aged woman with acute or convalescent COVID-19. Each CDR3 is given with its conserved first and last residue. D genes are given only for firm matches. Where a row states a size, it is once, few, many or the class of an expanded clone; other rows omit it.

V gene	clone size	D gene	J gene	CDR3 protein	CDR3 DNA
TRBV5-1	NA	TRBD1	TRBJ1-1	CASSRGPPQGDQGRAFF	TGCGCCAGCAGCCGGGGTCCCCCACAGGGGGACCAAGGGAGGGCTTTCTTT
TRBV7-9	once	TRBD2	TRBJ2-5	CASSPRAGLAVLRTQYF	TGTGCCAGCAGCCCTAGGGCGGGACTAGCGGTCCTTAGGACCCAGTACTTC
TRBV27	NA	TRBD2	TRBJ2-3	CASSSPLAGVTSTDTQYF	TGTGCCAGCAGTTCCCCCCTAGCGGGAGTCACTAGCACAGATACGCAGTATTTT
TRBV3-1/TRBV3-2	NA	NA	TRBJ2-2	CASSPGTLTGELFF	TGTGCCAGCAGCCCCGGGACACTGACCGGGGAGCTGTTTTTT
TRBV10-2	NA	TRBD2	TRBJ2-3	CASSVRGTGGPDTQYF	TGCGCCAGCAGTGTTAGGGGTACGGGAGGGCCAGATACGCAGTATTTT
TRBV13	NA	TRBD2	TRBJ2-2	CASRLTSGATNTGELFF	TGTGCCAGCAGACTAACTAGCGGGGCTACGAACACCGGGGAGCTGTTTTTT
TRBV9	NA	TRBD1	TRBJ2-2	CASSVEQGANTGELFF	TGTGCCAGCAGCGTTGAACAGGGGGCCAACACCGGGGAGCTGTTTTTT
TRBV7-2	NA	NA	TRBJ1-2	CASSFTGSYGYTF	TGTGCCAGCAGCTTTACAGGGTCGTATGGCTACACCTTC
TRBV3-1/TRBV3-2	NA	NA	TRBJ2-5	CASSVRGKETQYF	TGTGCCAGCAGTGTTAGGGGCAAAGAGACCCAGTACTTC
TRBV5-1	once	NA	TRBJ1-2	CASSLGKGEDYGYTF	TGCGCCAGCAGCTTGGGCAAGGGGGAAGACTATGGCTACACCTTC
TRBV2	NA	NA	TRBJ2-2	CASRRETTNTGELFF	TGTGCCAGTCGGAGGGAGACAACGAACACCGGGGAGCTGTTTTTT
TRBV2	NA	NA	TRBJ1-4	CAGLSGSQGGILDEKLFF	TGTGCAGGGTTATCAGGGAGTCAAGGGGGTATTCTGGATGAAAAACTGTTTTTT